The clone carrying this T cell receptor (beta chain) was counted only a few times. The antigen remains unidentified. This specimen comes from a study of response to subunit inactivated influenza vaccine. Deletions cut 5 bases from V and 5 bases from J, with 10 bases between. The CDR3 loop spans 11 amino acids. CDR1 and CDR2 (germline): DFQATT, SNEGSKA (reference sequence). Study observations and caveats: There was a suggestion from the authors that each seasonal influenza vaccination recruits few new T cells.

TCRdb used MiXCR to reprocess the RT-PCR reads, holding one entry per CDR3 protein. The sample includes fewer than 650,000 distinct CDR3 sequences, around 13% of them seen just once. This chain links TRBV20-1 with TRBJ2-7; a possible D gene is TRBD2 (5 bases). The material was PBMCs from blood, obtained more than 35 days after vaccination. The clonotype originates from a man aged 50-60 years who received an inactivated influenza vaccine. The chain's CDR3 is CSAYYGNEQYF. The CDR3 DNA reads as TGCAGTGCTTATTACGGGAACGAGCAGTACTTC.